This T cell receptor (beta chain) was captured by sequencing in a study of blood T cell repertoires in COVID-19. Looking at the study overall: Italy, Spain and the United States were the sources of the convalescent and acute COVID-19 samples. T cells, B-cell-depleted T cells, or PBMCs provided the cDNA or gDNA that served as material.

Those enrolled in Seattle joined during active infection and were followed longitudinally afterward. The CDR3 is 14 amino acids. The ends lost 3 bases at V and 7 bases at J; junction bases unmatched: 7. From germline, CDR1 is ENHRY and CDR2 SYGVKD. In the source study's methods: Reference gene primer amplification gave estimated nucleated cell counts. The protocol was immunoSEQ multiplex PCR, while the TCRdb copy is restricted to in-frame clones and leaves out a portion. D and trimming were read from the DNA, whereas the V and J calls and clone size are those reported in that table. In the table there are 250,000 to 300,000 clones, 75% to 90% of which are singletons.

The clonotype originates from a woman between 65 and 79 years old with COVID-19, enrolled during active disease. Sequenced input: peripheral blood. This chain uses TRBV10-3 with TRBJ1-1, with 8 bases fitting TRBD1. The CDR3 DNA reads TGTGCCATCAGTGACCCGACAGGGGAGGATGAAGCTTTCTTT. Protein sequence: CAISDPTGEDEAFF.